What follows are 9 T cell receptor beta chains derived from one specimen sequenced in a study of CD8+ T cells in alopecia areata. TCR sequencing used cDNA made by reverse transcription of extracted RNA. Profiled with immunoSEQ multiplex PCR; TCRdb holds only in-frame clones, not every one. The data contain under 250,000 clones, about three fifths of them seen just once; the ten biggest clones take up 1.5% to 2%. The treatment: oral pan-JAK inhibitor, 5-10 mg twice daily. Sequenced material: CD4+ T cells sorted from blood, taken at week 4, from a patient treated with tofacitinib. Receptors originate from a human donor with alopecia areata.

The V gene is TRBV5-1, the J gene TRBJ2-7, with D hard to call. The germline CDR1 and CDR2 sequences are SGHRS and YFSETQ. There are 12 residues in the CDR3. V dropped 5 bases and J dropped 2 bases, with 8 bases sitting between them. CDR3 in DNA: TGCGCCAGCAGTTCTACAGCCTACGAGCAGTACTTC. This encodes CASSSTAYEQYF.

Only one count was recorded for this clone. This chain uses TRBV9 with TRBJ2-1; either TRBD1 or TRBD2 may supply D (5 bases each). The CDR3 consists of 16 residues. From germline, CDR1 is SGDLS and CDR2 YYNGEE. V dropped 4 bases and J dropped 0 bases, with 14 bases sitting between them. CDR3 bases: TGTGCCAGCAGCCAATTAGGGGAGAGCTCCTACAATGAGCAGTTCTTC. Protein: CASSQLGESSYNEQFF.

This clone was counted at least ten times. This sequence joins TRBV2 and TRBJ2-7, with unresolved D. This CDR3 is 16 amino acids long. CDR1 SNHLY and CDR2 FYNNEI come from the germline V gene. V was clipped by 1 base and J by 0 bases, with 13 bases between them. CDR3 bases: TGTGCCAGCAGTGAAGAGTCTGGCAGTTTCTCCTACGAGCAGTACTTC. Amino acids: CASSEESGSFSYEQYF.

Comments on this clone: This same CDR3 is encoded by further DNA sequences in the sample. The chain joins TRBV29-1 to TRBJ2-1; tentatively, D is TRBD2 (7 bases). Germline V gives CDR1 SQVTM, CDR2 ANQGSEA. V was pared by 4 bases and J by 0 bases, with 10 bases between. The CDR3 loop spans 14 amino acids. CDR3 coding DNA: TGCAGCGTTGCTAGGGGGGGCTCCTACAATGAGCAGTTCTTC. Translated, it gives CSVARGGSYNEQFF.

The V and J genes are TRBV5-1 and TRBJ2-1; 13 bases agree with TRBD2. V was pared by 4 bases and J by 12 bases, with 10 bases of the junction left unmatched. The CDR3 length is 15 residues. CDR1 is SGHRS, CDR2 YFSETQ, per germline. In nucleotides, the CDR3 is TGCGCCAGCAGCCCCCGGACTAGCGGGGGTGACCGGCAGTTCTTC. This encodes CASSPRTSGGDRQFF.

V is TRBV6-1 and J is TRBJ2-5; TRBD1 aligns across 10 bases. CDR1 and CDR2 (germline): MNHNS, SASEGT. The CDR3 covers 13 residues. The V and J ends lost 10 bases and 5 bases, in that order; junction bases with no gene match: 7. The CDR3 spells CATGQGGRETQYF. The CDR3, as DNA: TGTGCCACCGGACAGGGGGGGAGGGAGACCCAGTACTTC.

This rearrangement joins TRBV29-1 to TRBJ2-6; the match to TRBD1 covers 7 bases. The J segment lost 0 bases and the V segment lost 6 bases, leaving 2 bases of the junction unmatched. This CDR3 comprises 14 residues. From germline, CDR1 is SQVTM and CDR2 ANQGSEA. DNA of the CDR3: TGCAGCGTAGGGACAGACTCTGGGGCCAACGTCCTGACTTTC. Translation: CSVGTDSGANVLTF. Full variable domain (missing parts from reference TRBV29-1 and TRBJ2-6): SAVISQKPSRDICQRGTSLTIQCQVDSQVTMMFWYRQQPGQSLTLIATANQGSEATYESGFVIDKFPISRPNLTFSTLTVSNMSPEDSSIYLCSVGTDSGANVLTFGAGSRLTVL.

The chain carries TRBV2 and TRBJ1-4; D is unresolved. The V end was cut by 8 bases, the J end by 5 bases, with 9 bases between. This CDR3 contains 12 residues. The germline gives CDR1 SNHLY, CDR2 FYNNEI. The CDR3 spells CASLGENEKLFF. The DNA for the CDR3 is TGTGCCAGCCTTGGGGAGAATGAAAAACTGTTTTTT.

The DNA of the CDR3 is TGCAGCGTCCAGGAAGGGGAGACCCAGTACTTC. This gives the protein CSVQEGETQYF. The chain uses TRBV29-1 and TRBJ2-5; D remains unclear. The CDR3 extends over 11 amino acids. Trimming took 6 bases from V and 5 from J, leaving 10 bases between them. Germline V gene sequence: CDR1 SQVTM, CDR2 ANQGSEA.